This passage covers 2 T cell receptor beta chains from one sample sequenced in a study of blood T cell repertoires in COVID-19. Assay: immunoSEQ multiplex PCR; the TCRdb copy retains only in-frame clones and omits some. The sample has about 140,000 clones; about 80% are singletons. Sample: peripheral blood. Source of these receptors: a woman aged 60-70 years with acute or convalescent COVID-19.

The chain joins TRBV9 to TRBJ2-3; no firm D call. V lost 0 bases, J lost 4 bases, and 6 bases lay in between. The germline V gene encodes CDR1 SGDLS and CDR2 YYNGEE. The CDR3 contains 13 residues. The CDR3 loop reads CASSVASADTQYF. The DNA for the CDR3 is TGTGCCAGCAGCGTAGCTTCGGCAGATACGCAGTATTTT.

This clone was counted a few times. This chain uses TRBV7-9 with TRBJ1-2; TRBD1 might be the D (6 bases). The CDR3 has 14 amino acids. Trimming removed 4 bases at V and 4 bases at J, with 13 bases between. Germline values: CDR1 SEHNR, CDR2 FQNEAQ (reference sequence). CDR3 nucleotides: TGTGCCAGCAGCTACCCAGGGGATTTCTATGGCTACACCTTC. Translated, it gives CASSYPGDFYGYTF. Full variable domain (outside the CDR3, taken from reference TRBV7-9 and TRBJ1-2): DTGVSQNPRHKITKRGQNVTFRCDPISEHNRLYWYRQTLGQGPEFLTYFQNEAQLEKSRLLSDRFSAERPKGSFSTLEIQRTEQGDSAMYLCASSYPGDFYGYTFGSGTRLTVV.